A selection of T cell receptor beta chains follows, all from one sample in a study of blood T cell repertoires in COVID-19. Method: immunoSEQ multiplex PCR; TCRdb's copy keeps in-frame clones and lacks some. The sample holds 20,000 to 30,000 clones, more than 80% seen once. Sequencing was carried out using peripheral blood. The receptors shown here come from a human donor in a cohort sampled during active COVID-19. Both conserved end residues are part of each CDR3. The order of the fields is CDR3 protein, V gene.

CDR3aa: CASSQGQGARSGYTF
v_gene: TRBV4-3

CDR3aa: CASSQVPGSDQPQHF
v_gene: TRBV4-1

CDR3aa: CASSYSGGRETQYF
v_gene: TRBV6-5

CDR3aa: CASSPGQFMNTEAFF
v_gene: TRBV9

CDR3aa: CASSFRTAEAFF
v_gene: TRBV7-9

CDR3aa: CASSPAKGSTGELFF
v_gene: TRBV28

CDR3aa: CASSLVGQGATNEKLFF
v_gene: TRBV5-1

CDR3aa: CASSFTHGGGTGELFF
v_gene: TRBV7-9

CDR3aa: CASSLTLVDRTNYGYTF
v_gene: TRBV5-5

CDR3aa: CASSPGQEGADTQYF
v_gene: TRBV11-3

CDR3aa: CASNPSGSWYEQYF
v_gene: TRBV6-5

CDR3aa: CASRSLGQETQYF
v_gene: TRBV19

CDR3aa: CASLSGRATDTQYF
v_gene: TRBV2

CDR3aa: CASSQTRQGLGELFF
v_gene: TRBV3-1/TRBV3-2

CDR3aa: CASSLARDNSPLHF
v_gene: TRBV7-2

CDR3aa: CASSFRTPTYTDTQYF
v_gene: TRBV27

CDR3aa: CATSAGQGVSTEAFF
v_gene: TRBV24-1

CDR3aa: CASSLGASTDTQYF
v_gene: TRBV7-3

CDR3aa: CASSLDSRSGELFF
v_gene: TRBV7-9

CDR3aa: CASSTGLAGVRADTQYF
v_gene: TRBV5-1

CDR3aa: CASSVDPVTEAFF
v_gene: TRBV9

CDR3aa: CASSATGGWRQPQHF
v_gene: TRBV5-1

CDR3aa: CASSQLAGRRDEQFF
v_gene: TRBV7-3

CDR3aa: CSTMTGTYEQYF
v_gene: TRBV29-1

CDR3aa: CASSRGQERTEAFF
v_gene: TRBV4-1

CDR3aa: CASRPGTSGNYEQYF
v_gene: TRBV27

CDR3aa: CASGLGGAETQYF
v_gene: TRBV28

CDR3aa: CASSANRGEKLFF
v_gene: TRBV19

CDR3aa: CASSVSSGANVLTF
v_gene: TRBV19

CDR3aa: CASSVGQGATTGELFF
v_gene: TRBV9

CDR3aa: CASSLDRLGNEKLFF
v_gene: TRBV7-8

CDR3aa: CASSLDSNQPQHF
v_gene: TRBV5-1

CDR3aa: CASSDFAGGLDTQYF
v_gene: TRBV5-1

CDR3aa: CASSPAGGSSYNEQFF
v_gene: TRBV5-4

CDR3aa: CASSQDGPGYYNEQFF
v_gene: TRBV14

CDR3aa: CASQGTSGNSYEQYF
v_gene: TRBV10-1

CDR3aa: CASSDTGYEQYF
v_gene: TRBV6-1